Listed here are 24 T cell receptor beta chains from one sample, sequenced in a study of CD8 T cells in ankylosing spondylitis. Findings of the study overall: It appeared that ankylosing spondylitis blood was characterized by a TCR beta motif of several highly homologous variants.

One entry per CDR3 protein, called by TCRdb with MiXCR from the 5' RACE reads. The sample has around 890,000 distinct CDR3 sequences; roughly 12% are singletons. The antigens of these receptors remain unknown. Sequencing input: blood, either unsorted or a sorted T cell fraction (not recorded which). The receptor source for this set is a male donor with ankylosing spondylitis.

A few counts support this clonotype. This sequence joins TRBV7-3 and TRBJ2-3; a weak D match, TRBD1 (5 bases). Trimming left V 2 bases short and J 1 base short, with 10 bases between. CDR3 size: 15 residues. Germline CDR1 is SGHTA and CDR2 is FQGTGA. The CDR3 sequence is CASSLFLRGTDTQYF. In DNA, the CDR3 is TGTGCCAGCAGCTTATTCCTCAGGGGCACAGATACGCAGTATTTT.

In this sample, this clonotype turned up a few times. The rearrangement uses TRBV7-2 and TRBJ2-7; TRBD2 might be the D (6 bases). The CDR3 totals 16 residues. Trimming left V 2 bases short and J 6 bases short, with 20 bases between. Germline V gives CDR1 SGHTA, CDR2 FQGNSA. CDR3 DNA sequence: TGTGCCAGCAGCTTATACCCATCCCGGGGGAAGTCCGAGCAGTACTTC. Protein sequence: CASSLYPSRGKSEQYF.

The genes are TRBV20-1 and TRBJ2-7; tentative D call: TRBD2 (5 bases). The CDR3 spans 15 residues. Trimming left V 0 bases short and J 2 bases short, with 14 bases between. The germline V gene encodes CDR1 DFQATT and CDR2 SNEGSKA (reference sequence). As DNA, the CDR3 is TGCAGTGCTAGAGATCCGAGTACCGGGGCCTACGAGCAGTACTTC. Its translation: CSARDPSTGAYEQYF.

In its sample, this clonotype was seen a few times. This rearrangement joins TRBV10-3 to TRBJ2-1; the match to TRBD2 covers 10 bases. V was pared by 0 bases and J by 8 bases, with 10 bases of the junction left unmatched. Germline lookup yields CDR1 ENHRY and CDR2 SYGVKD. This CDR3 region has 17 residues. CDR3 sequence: CAISESIPAGGSHEQFF. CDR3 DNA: TGTGCCATCAGTGAGTCGATTCCAGCGGGGGGGTCCCATGAGCAGTTCTTC.

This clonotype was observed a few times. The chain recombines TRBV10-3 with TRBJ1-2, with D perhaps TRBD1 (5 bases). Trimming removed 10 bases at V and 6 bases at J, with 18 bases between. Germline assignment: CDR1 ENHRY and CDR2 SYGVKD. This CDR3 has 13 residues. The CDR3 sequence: CATVPSGGDGYTF. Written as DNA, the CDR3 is TGTGCCACTGTACCGAGCGGGGGGGATGGCTACACCTTC.

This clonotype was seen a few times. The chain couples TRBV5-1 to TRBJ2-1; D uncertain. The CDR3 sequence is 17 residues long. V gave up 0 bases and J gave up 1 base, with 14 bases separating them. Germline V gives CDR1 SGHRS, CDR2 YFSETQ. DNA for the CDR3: TGCGCCAGCAGCTTGGCCAACATGGCTACTTCCTACAATGAGCAGTTCTTC. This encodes CASSLANMATSYNEQFF.

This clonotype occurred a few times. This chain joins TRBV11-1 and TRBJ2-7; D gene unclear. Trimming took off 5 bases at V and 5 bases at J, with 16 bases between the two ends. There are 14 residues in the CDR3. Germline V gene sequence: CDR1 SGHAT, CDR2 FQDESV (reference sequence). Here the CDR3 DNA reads TGTGCCAGCAGCGCAGGCAGGTCGGGTAACGAGCAGTACTTC. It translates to CASSAGRSGNEQYF. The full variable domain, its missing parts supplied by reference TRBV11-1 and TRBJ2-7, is EAEVAQSPRYKITEKSQAVAFWCDPISGHATLYWYRQILGQGPELLVQFQDESVVDDSQLPKDRFSAERLKGVDSTLKIQPAELGDSAMYLCASSAGRSGNEQYFGPGTRLTVT.

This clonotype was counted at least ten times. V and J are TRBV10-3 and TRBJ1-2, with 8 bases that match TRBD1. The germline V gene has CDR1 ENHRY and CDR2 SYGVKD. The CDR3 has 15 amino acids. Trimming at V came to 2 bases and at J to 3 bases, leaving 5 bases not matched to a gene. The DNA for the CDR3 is TGTGCCATCAGTGAGACCCCGGGACAGGACTATGGCTACACCTTC. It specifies CAISETPGQDYGYTF.

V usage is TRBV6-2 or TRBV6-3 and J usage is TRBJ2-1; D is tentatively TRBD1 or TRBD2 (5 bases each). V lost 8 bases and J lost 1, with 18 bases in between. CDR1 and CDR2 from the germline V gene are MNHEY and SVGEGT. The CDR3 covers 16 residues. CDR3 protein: CASQPAGGRSYNEQFF. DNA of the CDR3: TGTGCCAGCCAACCCGCTGGGGGAAGGTCCTACAATGAGCAGTTCTTC.

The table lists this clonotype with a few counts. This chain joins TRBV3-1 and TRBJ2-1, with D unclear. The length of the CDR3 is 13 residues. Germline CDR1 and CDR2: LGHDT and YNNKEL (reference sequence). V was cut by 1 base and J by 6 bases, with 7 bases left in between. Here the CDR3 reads CASSQVYRNEQFF. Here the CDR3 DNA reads TGTGCCAGCAGCCAAGTTTACCGCAATGAGCAGTTCTTC.

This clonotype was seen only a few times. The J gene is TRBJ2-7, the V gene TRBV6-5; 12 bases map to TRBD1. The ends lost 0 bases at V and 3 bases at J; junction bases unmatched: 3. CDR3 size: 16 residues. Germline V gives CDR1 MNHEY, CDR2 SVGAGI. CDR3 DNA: TGTGCCAGCAGTTACTCAGGGACAGGGGGCAGCTACGAGCAGTACTTC. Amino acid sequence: CASSYSGTGGSYEQYF.

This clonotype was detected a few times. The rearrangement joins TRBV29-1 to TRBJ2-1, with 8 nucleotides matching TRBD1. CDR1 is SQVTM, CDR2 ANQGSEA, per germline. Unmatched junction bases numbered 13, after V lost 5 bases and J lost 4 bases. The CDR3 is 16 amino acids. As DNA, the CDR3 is TGCAGCGTTTTCGGTGGGGCAGGGGGCGAATACAATGAGCAGTTCTTC. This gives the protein CSVFGGAGGEYNEQFF.

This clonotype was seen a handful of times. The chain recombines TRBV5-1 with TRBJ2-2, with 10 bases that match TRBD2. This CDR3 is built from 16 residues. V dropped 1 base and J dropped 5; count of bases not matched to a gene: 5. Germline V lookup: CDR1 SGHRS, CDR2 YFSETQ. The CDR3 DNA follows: TGCGCCAGCAGCTTGCTAGCGGGAGTTAGGACCGGGGAGCTGTTTTTT. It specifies CASSLLAGVRTGELFF.

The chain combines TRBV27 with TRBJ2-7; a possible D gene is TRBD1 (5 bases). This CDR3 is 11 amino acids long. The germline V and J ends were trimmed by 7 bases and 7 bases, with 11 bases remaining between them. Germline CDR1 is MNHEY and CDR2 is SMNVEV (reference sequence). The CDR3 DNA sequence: TGTGCCAGCATGGGGCGAGAAGAGCAGTACTTC. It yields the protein CASMGREEQYF.

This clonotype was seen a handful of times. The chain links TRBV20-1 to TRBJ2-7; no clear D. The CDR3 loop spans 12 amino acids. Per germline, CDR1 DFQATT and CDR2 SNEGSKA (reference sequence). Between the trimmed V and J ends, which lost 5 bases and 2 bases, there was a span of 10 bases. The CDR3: CSALWRPYEQYF. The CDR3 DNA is TGCAGTGCTCTTTGGCGGCCCTACGAGCAGTACTTC.

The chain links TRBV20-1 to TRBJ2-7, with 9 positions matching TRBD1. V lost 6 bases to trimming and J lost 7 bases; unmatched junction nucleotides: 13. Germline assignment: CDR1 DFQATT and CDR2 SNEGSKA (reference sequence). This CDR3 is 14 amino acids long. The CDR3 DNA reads TGCAGTGCCGTAGCCGGGACAGGGACTTATGAGCAGTACTTC. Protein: CSAVAGTGTYEQYF.

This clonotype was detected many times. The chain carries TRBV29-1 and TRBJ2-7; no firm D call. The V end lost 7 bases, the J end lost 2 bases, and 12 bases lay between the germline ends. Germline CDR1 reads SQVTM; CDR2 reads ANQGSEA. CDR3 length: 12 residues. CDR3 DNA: TGCAGCGCCACCGACGGACCCTACGAGCAGTACTTC. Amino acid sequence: CSATDGPYEQYF.

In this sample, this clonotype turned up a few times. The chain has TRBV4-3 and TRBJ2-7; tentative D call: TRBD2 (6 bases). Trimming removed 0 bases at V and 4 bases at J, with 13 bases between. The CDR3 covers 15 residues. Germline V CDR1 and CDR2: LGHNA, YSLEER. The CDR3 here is CASSQDRRDFYEQYF. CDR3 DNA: TGCGCCAGCAGCCAAGATAGGCGGGATTTTTACGAGCAGTACTTC.

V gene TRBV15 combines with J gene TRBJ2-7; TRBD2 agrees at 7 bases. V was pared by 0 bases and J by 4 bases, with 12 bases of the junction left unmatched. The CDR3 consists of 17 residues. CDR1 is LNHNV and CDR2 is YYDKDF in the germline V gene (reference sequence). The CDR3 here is CATSRDMVSGPEYEQYF. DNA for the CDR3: TGTGCCACCAGCAGAGATATGGTTAGCGGGCCCGAATACGAGCAGTACTTC.

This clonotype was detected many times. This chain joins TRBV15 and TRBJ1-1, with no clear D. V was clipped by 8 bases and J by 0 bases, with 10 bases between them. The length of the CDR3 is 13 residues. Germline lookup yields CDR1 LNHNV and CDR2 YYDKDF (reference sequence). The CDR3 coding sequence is TGTGCCACCGGCGAGGGTCTGAACACTGAAGCTTTCTTT. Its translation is CATGEGLNTEAFF.

The CDR3 bases are TGCAGTGGAAGGGACAGTTCCTACGAGCAGTACTTC. Amino acid sequence: CSGRDSSYEQYF. The genes are TRBV20-1 and TRBJ2-7; 7 positions match TRBD1. The germline CDR1 and CDR2 sequences are DFQATT and SNEGSKA (reference sequence). V lost 7 bases and J lost 1; bases outside the gene matches: 4. The CDR3 loop spans 12 amino acids.

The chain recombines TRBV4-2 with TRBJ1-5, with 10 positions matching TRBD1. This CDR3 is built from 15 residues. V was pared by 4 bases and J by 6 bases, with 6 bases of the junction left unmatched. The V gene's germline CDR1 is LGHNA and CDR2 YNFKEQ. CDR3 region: CASSPTGQGTQPQHF. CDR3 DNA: TGTGCCAGCAGCCCCACGGGACAGGGGACTCAGCCCCAGCATTTT.

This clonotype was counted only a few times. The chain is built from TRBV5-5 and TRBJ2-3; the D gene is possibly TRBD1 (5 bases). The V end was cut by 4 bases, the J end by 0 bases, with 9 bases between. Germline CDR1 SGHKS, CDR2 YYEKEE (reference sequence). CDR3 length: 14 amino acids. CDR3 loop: CASSARQSTDTQYF. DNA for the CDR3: TGTGCCAGCAGCGCCCGACAGAGCACAGATACGCAGTATTTT. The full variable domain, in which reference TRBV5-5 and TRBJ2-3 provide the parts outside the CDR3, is DAGVTQSPTHLIKTRGQQVTLRCSPISGHKSVSWYQQVLGQGPQFIFQYYEKEERGRGNFPDRFSARQFPNYSSELNVNALLLGDSALYLCASSARQSTDTQYFGPGTRLTVL.

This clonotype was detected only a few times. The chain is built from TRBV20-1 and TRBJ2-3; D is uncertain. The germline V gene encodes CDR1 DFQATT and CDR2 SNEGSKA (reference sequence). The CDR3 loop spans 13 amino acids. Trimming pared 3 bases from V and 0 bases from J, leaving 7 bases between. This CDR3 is CSARSSSTDTQYF. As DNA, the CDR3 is TGCAGTGCTAGGAGTTCTAGCACAGATACGCAGTATTTT.